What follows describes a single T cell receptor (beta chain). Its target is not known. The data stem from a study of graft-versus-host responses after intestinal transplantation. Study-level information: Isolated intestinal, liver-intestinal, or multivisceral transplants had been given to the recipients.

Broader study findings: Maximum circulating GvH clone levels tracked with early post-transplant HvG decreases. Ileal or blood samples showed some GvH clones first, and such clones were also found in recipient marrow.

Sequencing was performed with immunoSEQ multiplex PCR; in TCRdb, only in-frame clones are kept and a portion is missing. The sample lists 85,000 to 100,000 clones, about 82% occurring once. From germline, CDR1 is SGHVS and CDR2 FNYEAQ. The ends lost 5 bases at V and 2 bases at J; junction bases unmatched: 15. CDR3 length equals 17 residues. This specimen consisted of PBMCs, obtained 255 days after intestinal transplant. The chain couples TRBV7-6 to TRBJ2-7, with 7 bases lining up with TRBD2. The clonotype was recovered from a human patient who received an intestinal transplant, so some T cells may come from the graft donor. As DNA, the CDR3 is TGTGCCAGCAGCCCCAATACCGCAGCGGGACCCCCCTACGAGCAGTACTTC. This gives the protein CASSPNTAAGPPYEQYF.